One and the same sample provided the 32 T cell receptor beta chains below, sequenced in a study of blood T cell repertoires in COVID-19. The data were produced by immunoSEQ multiplex PCR, yet TCRdb's version contains in-frame clones alone and is incomplete. This sample has about 150,000 clones, with around 87% found just once. The sample taken for sequencing was peripheral blood. The origin of the receptors is a man aged 60-69 years with COVID-19, enrolled during active disease.

The chain combines TRBV3-1 (or the pseudogene TRBV3-2) with TRBJ2-3; TRBD2 aligns across 10 bases. CDR1 and CDR2 (germline): LGHDT, YNNKEL (reference sequence). V was pared by 1 base and J by 4 bases, with 5 bases of the junction left unmatched. There are 16 residues in the CDR3. CDR3 in amino acids: CASSQASSGGSDTQYF. Here the CDR3 DNA reads TGTGCCAGCAGCCAAGCGTCTAGCGGGGGTTCAGATACGCAGTATTTT.

The rearrangement links TRBV5-1 to TRBJ1-2, with D perhaps matching TRBD1 (6 bases). With 2 bases removed from V and 7 bases from J, the gap between germline ends came to 15 bases. The germline gives CDR1 SGHRS, CDR2 YFSETQ. This CDR3 is 14 amino acids long. CDR3 region: CASSLTGSSLGYTF. The CDR3 bases are TGCGCCAGCAGCTTAACAGGGTCAAGCCTTGGCTACACCTTC. Supplemented by reference TRBV5-1 and TRBJ1-2, the full variable domain reads KAGVTQTPRYLIKTRGQQVTLSCSPISGHRSVSWYQQTPGQGLQFLFEYFSETQRNKGNFPGRFSGRQFSNSRSEMNVSTLELGDSALYLCASSLTGSSLGYTFGSGTRLTVV.

The genes are TRBV3-1 (or the pseudogene TRBV3-2) and TRBJ1-2; D may be TRBD1 (5 bases). Germline V gene lookup returns CDR1 LGHDT and CDR2 YNNKEL (reference sequence). The CDR3 extends over 15 amino acids. V dropped 0 bases and J dropped 7 bases, with 15 bases sitting between them. CDR3 region: CASSQEIRVGGGYTF. As DNA, the CDR3 is TGTGCCAGCAGCCAAGAGATCAGGGTTGGCGGTGGCTACACCTTC.

The genes are TRBV14 and TRBJ2-2; the match to TRBD2 covers 7 bases. Germline CDR1 SGHDN, CDR2 FVKESK. V gave up 2 bases and J gave up 0 bases; unmatched junction bases: 0. The CDR3 extends over 15 amino acids. This CDR3 is CASSQRGANTGELFF. The CDR3 nucleotides are TGTGCCAGCAGCCAACGGGGGGCGAACACCGGGGAGCTGTTTTTT.

The chain joins TRBV7-9 to TRBJ2-5; 8 nucleotides match TRBD2. From germline, CDR1 is SEHNR and CDR2 FQNEAQ (reference sequence). The V gene end was trimmed by 0 bases and the J gene end by 3 bases; junction bases not matched to a gene: 6. The CDR3 covers 16 residues. The CDR3 loop reads CASSLASRGAKETQYF. DNA of the CDR3: TGTGCCAGCAGCTTAGCATCGCGGGGGGCTAAAGAGACCCAGTACTTC. The variable domain in full, with the rest retrieved from reference TRBV7-9 and TRBJ2-5, is DTGVSQNPRHKITKRGQNVTFRCDPISEHNRLYWYRQTLGQGPEFLTYFQNEAQLEKSRLLSDRFSAERPKGSFSTLEIQRTEQGDSAMYLCASSLASRGAKETQYFGPGTRLLVL.

The chain links TRBV30 to TRBJ1-2; possibly TRBD1 for D (6 bases). V was trimmed by 4 bases and J by 0 bases, leaving 12 bases between them. Germline CDR1 is GTSNPN and CDR2 is SVGIG (reference sequence). The CDR3 runs 14 residues. The CDR3, as DNA: TGTGCCTGGACCCGGGACAACTCTAACTATGGCTACACCTTC. Its translation is CAWTRDNSNYGYTF. The variable domain in full, completed from reference TRBV30 and TRBJ1-2, reads SQTIHQWPATLVQPVGSPLSLECTVEGTSNPNLYWYRQAAGRGLQLLFYSVGIGQISSEVPQNLSASRPQDRQFILSSKKLLLSDSGFYLCAWTRDNSNYGYTFGSGTRLTVV.

The chain joins TRBV6-2 or TRBV6-3 to TRBJ1-5; D may be TRBD1 (5 bases). Germline CDR1 MNHEY, CDR2 SVGEGT. V shed 2 bases and J shed 2 bases, with 10 bases lying between them. This CDR3 contains 15 residues. In DNA form, the CDR3 reads TGTGCCAGCAGTTACGACAGTATAGGCAATCAGCCCCAGCATTTT. It encodes CASSYDSIGNQPQHF.

This chain uses TRBV7-2 with TRBJ1-2; no firm D call. The CDR3 has 14 residues. V was trimmed by 5 bases and J by 3 bases, leaving 13 bases between them. Germline CDR1 SGHTA, CDR2 FQGNSA. CDR3 amino acids: CASSPGSGYYGYTF. In nucleotides, the CDR3 is TGTGCCAGCAGCCCGGGGTCAGGTTACTATGGCTACACCTTC.

V and J are TRBV30 and TRBJ2-7; the D is unclear. Germline values: CDR1 GTSNPN, CDR2 SVGIG (reference sequence). V was cut by 2 bases and J by 6 bases, with 8 bases left in between. This CDR3 has 11 residues. Here the CDR3 DNA reads TGTGCCTGGAGTACTCTCGGCGAGCAGTACTTC. Protein: CAWSTLGEQYF.

The V gene is TRBV19, the J gene TRBJ1-1; 10 bases are shared with TRBD1. Germline V gene data show CDR1 as LNHDA and CDR2 as SQIVND (reference sequence). V dropped 0 bases and J dropped 5; count of bases not matched to a gene: 6. This CDR3 has 16 residues. The CDR3 DNA reads as TGTGCCAGTAGTATAGACCCGACAGGGGGCTGGACTGAAGCTTTCTTT. This encodes CASSIDPTGGWTEAFF.

The V call is TRBV28, the J call TRBJ2-5; a possible D gene is TRBD2 (6 bases). Deletions cut 4 bases from V and 5 bases from J, with 20 bases between. Germline values: CDR1 MDHEN, CDR2 SYDVKM. There are 16 residues in the CDR3. The CDR3 coding sequence is TGTGCCAGCAGTTCCCGCCTGGGGGGACCATCGGAGACCCAGTACTTC. This sequence encodes CASSSRLGGPSETQYF.

V gene TRBV10-3 combines with J gene TRBJ1-6, with TRBD1 as a possible D gene (5 bases). The V end lost 7 bases, the J end lost 7 bases, and 17 bases lay between the germline ends. CDR3 length equals 15 residues. CDR1 and CDR2 (germline): ENHRY, SYGVKD. CDR3 loop: CAIKPGGEGNSPLHF. CDR3 DNA: TGTGCCATCAAGCCGGGGGGAGAGGGAAATTCACCCCTCCACTTT.

For the CDR3, the DNA is TGCGCCAGCAGCTTGGAAGGGACAGGGGTGATTAGTACCTACAATGAGCAGTTCTTC. It encodes CASSLEGTGVISTYNEQFF. J is TRBJ2-1 and V is TRBV5-1; 10 nucleotides align to TRBD1. Looked up from germline, CDR1 is SGHRS and CDR2 is YFSETQ. With 0 bases clipped from V and 2 bases from J, the junction kept 11 bases outside the gene matches. CDR3 length: 19 residues.

The genes are TRBV19 and TRBJ1-1; D is possibly TRBD1 (5 bases). The V and J ends lost 3 bases and 5 bases respectively, with 7 bases between them. In germline, CDR1 is LNHDA, CDR2 SQIVND (reference sequence). The CDR3 has 12 residues. The CDR3 DNA reads as TGTGCCAGTAGTATCCGACAGACTGAAGCTTTCTTT. It specifies CASSIRQTEAFF.

As concerns this clone: Other nucleotide sequences in the sample specify the same CDR3. This rearrangement joins TRBV7-9 to TRBJ1-4; no firm D call. V lost 2 bases and J 5 bases, leaving 9 bases between the germline ends. Germline loops: CDR1 SEHNR, CDR2 FQNEAQ (reference sequence). The CDR3 length is 14 residues. CDR3 residues: CASSLRETNEKLFF. The CDR3 DNA reads TGTGCCAGCAGCTTACGGGAAACCAATGAAAAACTGTTTTTT.

The chain uses TRBV29-1 and TRBJ2-2, with 9 bases lining up with TRBD2. After removal of 7 bases from V and 3 bases from J, the junction contained 6 bases not matched to a gene. Germline CDR1 SQVTM, CDR2 ANQGSEA. There are 14 residues in the CDR3. CDR3 protein: CSGLAGDYTGELFF. The CDR3 DNA sequence: TGCAGCGGGTTAGCGGGGGATTACACCGGGGAGCTGTTTTTT.

The V call is TRBV5-1, the J call TRBJ2-7; no clear D. This CDR3 region has 12 residues. CDR1 and CDR2 from the germline V gene are SGHRS and YFSETQ. Trimming cost V 1 base and J 7 bases, with 9 bases left between them. The CDR3 reads CASSLKPREQYF. CDR3 sequence (DNA): TGCGCCAGCAGCTTGAAGCCCCGAGAGCAGTACTTC. Full variable domain (rest looked up from reference TRBV5-1 and TRBJ2-7): KAGVTQTPRYLIKTRGQQVTLSCSPISGHRSVSWYQQTPGQGLQFLFEYFSETQRNKGNFPGRFSGRQFSNSRSEMNVSTLELGDSALYLCASSLKPREQYFGPGTRLTVT.

V is TRBV7-3 and J is TRBJ2-5, with 10 bases identical to TRBD1. The J segment lost 5 bases and the V segment lost 5 bases, leaving 2 bases of the junction unmatched. Germline lookup yields CDR1 SGHTA and CDR2 FQGTGA. The CDR3 spans 13 residues. This CDR3 is CASSRDRGETQYF. The CDR3 DNA sequence: TGTGCCAGCAGCCGGGACAGGGGTGAGACCCAGTACTTC.

The rearrangement joins TRBV5-4 to TRBJ1-2; no clear D. V gave up 0 bases and J gave up 5 bases, with 14 bases separating them. Per the germline V gene, CDR1 is SGHNT and CDR2 is YYREEE (reference sequence). This CDR3 spans 15 amino acids. CDR3 bases: TGTGCCAGCAGCTTGGCCGAACAGATAAGATATGGCTACACCTTC. Translated: CASSLAEQIRYGYTF.

CDR3 in amino acids: CASSQTGVVETQYF. As DNA, the CDR3 is TGTGCCAGCAGCCAGACAGGGGTGGTGGAGACCCAGTACTTC. The chain joins TRBV14 to TRBJ2-5; 8 nucleotides align to TRBD1. This CDR3 has 14 amino acids. CDR1 SGHDN and CDR2 FVKESK come from the germline V gene. Trimming removed 3 bases from V and 5 bases from J; junction bases left unmatched: 5.

The genes are TRBV6-5 and TRBJ1-2; D remains ambiguous. Looked up from germline, CDR1 is MNHEY and CDR2 is SVGAGI. The CDR3 is 13 amino acids. V was clipped by 0 bases and J by 7 bases, with 9 bases between them. The CDR3 reads CASSYSWEGGYTF. The CDR3 DNA follows: TGTGCCAGCAGTTACTCCTGGGAGGGTGGCTACACCTTC.

This sequence joins TRBV4-3 and TRBJ1-5; TRBD1 aligns across 7 bases. This CDR3 spans 16 amino acids. CDR1 is LGHNA and CDR2 is YSLEER in the germline V gene. Trimming removed 0 bases from V and 6 bases from J; junction bases left unmatched: 8. CDR3 loop: CASSQDGRQGPQPQHF. DNA of the CDR3: TGCGCCAGCAGCCAAGATGGGAGACAGGGCCCTCAGCCCCAGCATTTT.

On this clone: Other DNA sequences from this sample encode an identical CDR3 as well. This chain connects TRBV19 to TRBJ1-4; possible D gene TRBD1, 5 bases. The CDR3 contains 15 residues. Germline CDR1 is LNHDA and CDR2 is SQIVND (reference sequence). V was shortened by 4 bases and J by 3 bases, with 12 bases between the two germline ends. Here the CDR3 DNA reads TGTGCCAGTAGTACGCAGGGTTGGGCTAATGAAAAACTGTTTTTT. Translated: CASSTQGWANEKLFF. Supplemented by reference TRBV19 and TRBJ1-4, the full variable domain reads DGGITQSPKYLFRKEGQNVTLSCEQNLNHDAMYWYRQDPGQGLRLIYYSQIVNDFQKGDIAEGYSVSREKKESFPLTVTSAQKNPTAFYLCASSTQGWANEKLFFGSGTQLSVL.

The chain couples TRBV18 to TRBJ2-1; tentatively, D is TRBD2 (6 bases). Germline V gives CDR1 KGHSH, CDR2 LQKENI. The CDR3 length is 15 residues. V was cut by 6 bases and J by 5 bases, with 17 bases left in between. The CDR3 loop is CASSRDSITNNEQFF. The CDR3 nucleotides are TGTGCCAGCTCTAGGGACTCGATTACAAACAATGAGCAGTTCTTC.

This clone was picked up a small number of times. This chain links TRBV7-6 with TRBJ2-3; D remains unclear. V was trimmed by 4 bases and J by 5 bases, leaving 10 bases between them. This CDR3 comprises 13 residues. CDR1 and CDR2 (germline): SGHVS, FNYEAQ. The CDR3 loop is CASSSRLGDTQYF. The DNA for the CDR3 is TGTGCCAGCAGCTCACGACTGGGAGATACGCAGTATTTT. Variable domain in full (rest from reference TRBV7-6 and TRBJ2-3): GAGVSQSPRYKVTKRGQDVALRCDPISGHVSLYWYRQALGQGPEFLTYFNYEAQQDKSGLPNDRFSAERPEGSISTLTIQRTEQRDSAMYRCASSSRLGDTQYFGPGTRLTVL.

The J gene is TRBJ1-2, the V gene TRBV9, with D possibly being TRBD1 (5 bases). Germline V gene data show CDR1 as SGDLS and CDR2 as YYNGEE. This CDR3 spans 15 amino acids. Deletions cut 0 bases from V and 0 bases from J, with 9 bases between. The CDR3 sequence: CASSVATGANYGYTF. CDR3 nucleotide sequence: TGTGCCAGCAGCGTAGCGACGGGGGCTAACTATGGCTACACCTTC. The full variable domain, completed using reference TRBV9 and TRBJ1-2, is DSGVTQTPKHLITATGQRVTLRCSPRSGDLSVYWYQQSLDQGLQFLIQYYNGEERAKGNILERFSAQQFPDLHSELNLSSLELGDSALYFCASSVATGANYGYTFGSGTRLTVV.

This chain uses TRBV6-1 with TRBJ2-2; no definite D call. Germline assignment: CDR1 MNHNS and CDR2 SASEGT. With 7 bases removed from V and 0 bases from J, the gap between germline ends came to 9 bases. The CDR3 is 14 residues long. CDR3 in DNA: TGTGCCAGCAAGGTAGAGGCGAACACCGGGGAGCTGTTTTTT. Translated, it gives CASKVEANTGELFF.

The chain couples TRBV3-1 (or the pseudogene TRBV3-2) to TRBJ2-7; 8 bases line up with TRBD2. CDR3 length equals 14 residues. J gave up 0 bases and V 6 bases, and 4 bases lay outside the gene matches. Germline loops: CDR1 LGHDT, CDR2 YNNKEL (reference sequence). CDR3 coding DNA: TGTGCCAGCAGGTTCAGCGGGAGCTCCTACGAGCAGTACTTC. Translating gives CASRFSGSSYEQYF.

CDR3 sequence: CASRPDRIHEQYF. The CDR3 bases are TGTGCCAGCAGGCCGGACAGGATCCACGAGCAGTACTTC. The chain carries TRBV6-5 and TRBJ2-7; 7 positions match TRBD1. The V and J ends lost 6 bases and 5 bases, in that order; junction bases with no gene match: 7. The CDR3 runs to 13 residues. Germline V gene data show CDR1 as MNHEY and CDR2 as SVGAGI.

The genes are TRBV6-6 and TRBJ2-1, with 7 bases that match TRBD2. Germline CDR1 and CDR2: MNHNY and SVGAGI (reference sequence). CDR3 size: 16 residues. The junction had 9 bases not matched to a gene; V was cut back by 2 bases and J by 5 bases. In DNA form, the CDR3 reads TGTGCCAGCAGTTACGGGGGTAGCGGGCGTGACAATGAGCAGTTCTTC. Protein sequence: CASSYGGSGRDNEQFF.

This clone was counted between two and nine times. The rearrangement links TRBV14 to TRBJ2-2; D call uncertain. Germline CDR1 is SGHDN and CDR2 is FVKESK. V was clipped by 6 bases and J by 7 bases, with 12 bases between them. The CDR3 is made up of 13 amino acids. This chain's CDR3 is CASSYFASGELFF. As DNA, the CDR3 is TGTGCCAGCAGTTATTTTGCTAGCGGGGAGCTGTTTTTT.

CDR3 loop: CASSSTGGAFNTEAFF. The CDR3 coding sequence is TGTGCCAGTAGTTCAACAGGGGGCGCGTTTAACACTGAAGCTTTCTTT. The chain has TRBV19 and TRBJ1-1, with TRBD1 matching 9 bases. The CDR3 contains 16 residues. Trimming took 5 bases from V and 2 from J; bases not matched to a gene: 9. CDR1 is LNHDA, CDR2 SQIVND, per germline (reference sequence).